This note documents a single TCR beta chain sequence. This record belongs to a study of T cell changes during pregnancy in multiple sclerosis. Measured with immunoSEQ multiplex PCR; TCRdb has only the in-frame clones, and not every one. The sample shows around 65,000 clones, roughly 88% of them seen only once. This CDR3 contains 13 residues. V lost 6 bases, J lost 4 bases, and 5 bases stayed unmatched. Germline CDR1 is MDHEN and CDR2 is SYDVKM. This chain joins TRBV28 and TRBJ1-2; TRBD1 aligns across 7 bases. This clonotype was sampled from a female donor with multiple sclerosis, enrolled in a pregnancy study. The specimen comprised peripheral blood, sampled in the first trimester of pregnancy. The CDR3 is CASSGTDGYGYTF. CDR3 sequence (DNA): TGTGCCAGCAGCGGGACAGATGGCTATGGCTACACCTTC.